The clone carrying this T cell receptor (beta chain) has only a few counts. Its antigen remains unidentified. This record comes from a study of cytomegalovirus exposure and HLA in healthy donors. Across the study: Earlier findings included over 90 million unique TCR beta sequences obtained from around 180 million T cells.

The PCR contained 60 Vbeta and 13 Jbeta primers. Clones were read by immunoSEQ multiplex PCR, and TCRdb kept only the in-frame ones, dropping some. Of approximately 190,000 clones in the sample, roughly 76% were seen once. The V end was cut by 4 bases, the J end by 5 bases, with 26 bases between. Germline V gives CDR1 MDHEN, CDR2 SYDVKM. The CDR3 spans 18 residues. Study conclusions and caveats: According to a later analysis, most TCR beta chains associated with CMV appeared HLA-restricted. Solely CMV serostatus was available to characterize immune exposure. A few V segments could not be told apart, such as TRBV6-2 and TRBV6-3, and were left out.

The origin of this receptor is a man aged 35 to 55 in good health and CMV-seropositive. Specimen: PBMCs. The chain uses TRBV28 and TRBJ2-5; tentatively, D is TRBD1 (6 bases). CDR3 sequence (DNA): TGTGCCAGCAGTTGGAGTGGAGGCTTGGGGACACTTTTGGAGACCCAGTACTTC. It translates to CASSWSGGLGTLLETQYF.